This entry features one T cell receptor (beta chain) sequence. A few counts support this clone. Its antigen is still unknown. No base-level quality is on record; no much larger clone is a single base apart. Using the deep immunoSEQ assay, TCR CDR3 regions were amplified from genomic DNA by multiplex PCR. Extracted genomic DNA from each cell subset was spread evenly across all wells of several immunoSEQ 96-well plates, with each plate serving as a replicate. For sorted subsets, 150 to 200 ng genomic DNA, equal to 25,000 to 35,000 T cell genomes, was loaded into each replicate PCR. Purified libraries were quantified with a Qubit 3.0 fluorometer, sized on a Bioanalyzer 2100, and re-quantified with the KAPA Library Quantification kit. Each immunoSEQ 96-well plate was sequenced on its own single-read 150-cycle Illumina NextSeq 550 flow cell. The original pipeline was this. The immunoSEQ output contained only junctional sequences without quality scores, so filtering could not match that applied to full-length reads. To assign V/J genes and CDR3, sequences were annotated against IMGT germline references using PyIR, a Python wrapper for IgBLAST v1.9. Reads were removed for weak V/J assignments (E-value above 1e-6), missing CDR3, stop codons, out-of-frame junctions, or ambiguous translated residues. V3J clonotypes were defined by identical inferred V gene, J gene, and CDR3 amino acid sequence. The percentage overlap between two repertoires was calculated by dividing the number of shared unique clonotypes by the size of the smaller repertoire. Three approaches were used to assess repertoire richness: RTK rarefaction, the Chao1 estimator, and Recon v2.1 estimates of unobserved clonotypes. For all TCRbeta clonotypes obtained by the gDNA method from four donors, generation probabilities were computed with OLGA. TCRdb took over this immuneACCESS table, retaining in-frame rearrangements with V and J assigned. Such tables are incomplete; in checked studies, under half of the missing clones stem from an unresolved V gene, and the remainder is unexplained. That table supplies the V and J calls and clone size; D and trimming were determined from the DNA. Here the sample has 950,000 to 1,300,000 clones; roughly 80% occur a single time. The top ten hold about 1.5% of the sample.

This sample stems from a study of shared clonotypes between healthy human individuals (TCRdb year 2020). Context from the whole study: Two women and a few men aged 18 to 49 years were included in the cohort. Per donor, three plates each were used for CD4 naive and CD4 memory, two for CD8 naive, and one for CD8 memory. The study deeply sequenced blood TCR repertoires of 5 or 6 healthy adults to estimate repertoire size and the extent of clonotype sharing between individuals. To increase sequencing depth and limit assay-specific biases, different laboratories used diverse techniques to prepare libraries and sequence TCR repertoires. Between about 0.8 and 8.9 billion PBMCs per donor were obtained by leukapheresis. The research as a whole found: Rarefaction of sorted-subset datasets indicated incomplete sequencing despite the large sequencing depth. Based on pairwise subsampling, the degree of clonotype sharing among donors was expected to be affected by sequencing depth. Compared with non-shared clonotypes, clonotypes shared by all four sorted-subset donors had higher generation probabilities. The genetic and exposure-history diversity represented was limited by the small number of donors. About 5% of naive CD4, approximately 3.7% of naive CD8, approximately 2.2% of memory CD4, and over 0.35% of memory CD8 clonotypes were shared across a few donors. Sampling was limited to blood, and TCR repertoires in tissue likely differ from TCR repertoires in blood. Naive subsets generally had larger estimated clonotype richness than memory subsets.

The donors were healthy, HIV-negative adults with no recently reported acute infections or vaccinations. All donors were Caucasian adults living in Nashville, Tennessee, USA. CD4+ T cells were enriched by magnetic negative selection, after which naive cells were positively selected on CD45RA and the negative fraction was taken as the memory subset. Blood was obtained by leukapheresis, after which PBMCs were separated by Ficoll-Histopaque density gradient centrifugation and cryopreserved in liquid nitrogen vapor phase. Analytical flow cytometry was used to check the purity and quantity of each magnetically sorted T cell population. Genomic DNA was isolated from every sorted fraction and measured by UV absorbance on a Nanodrop 2000c. The sequenced sample was memory CD4+ T cells sorted from blood. The cell subset or site label on this specimen signifies: CD45RA-negative fraction. The clonotype originates from a man aged 18 to 29 in good health.

The nucleotide sequence is TGTGCCAGCAGTTCGGGCACAAGGCGGGATCAGCCCCAGCATTTT. It encodes CASSSGTRRDQPQHF. In this chain, TRBV6-5 is recombined with TRBJ1-5, with the D gene too uncertain to name. Trimming removed 4 bases from V and 5 bases from J, leaving 15 bases between the germline ends. The germline V gene gives CDR1 as MNHEY and CDR2 as SVGAGI. The CDR3, from cysteine to phenylalanine, totals 15 residues. CDR3 DNA is the only sequence kept; it has 45 bases, read in frame from the first base.